This T cell receptor (beta chain) came from a study of T cell repertoires in cytomegalovirus infection. Overall study context: Recently identified HLA-C-restricted CMV epitopes and well-studied HLA-B-restricted CMV epitopes were used by the study. Carrying CMV and the relevant HLA type showed in public TCR beta signatures. Study conclusions and caveats: The cumulative frequency of public TCR beta families distinguished individuals who carried CMV together with the relevant HLA.

The CDR3 has 14 amino acids. Looked up from germline, CDR1 is SNHLY and CDR2 is FYNNEI. Trimming took 4 bases from V and 6 from J; bases not matched to a gene: 5. TCRdb reanalysed the reads using MiXCR and keeps one entry per CDR3 protein. The table includes 370,000 or so distinct CDR3 sequences, about 34% detected once. This clonotype was detected only a few times. The antigen remains undetermined. The chain is built from TRBV2 and TRBJ2-3, with 9 nucleotides matching TRBD1. The specimen was cultured PBMCs, collected from culture after CMV antigen stimulation. This TCR came from a human donor in good health (CMV status not recorded). Some clones in this sample may be carry-over from other donors' samples. The CDR3 spells CASSVQQGADTQYF. CDR3 nucleotide sequence: TGTGCCAGCAGTGTACAACAGGGGGCGGATACGCAGTATTTT.